The present entry profiles one T cell receptor beta chain with its context. The target antigen is unknown. The V gene's germline CDR1 is SGHDN and CDR2 FVKESK. CDR3 length: 16 amino acids. V trimming: 5 bases; J trimming: 0 bases; junction bases outside the gene matches: 5. The second PCR ran roughly 6 to 11 cycles with a sample-barcoded 5' primer and J-beta primers. MiXCR, run by TCRdb on the 5' RACE reads, gives a single entry per CDR3 protein. This sample has 450,000 to 600,000 distinct CDR3 sequences; 25% to 35% occur once, and the top ten carry 3.6%. This entry comes from a study of blood T cells in healthy people across ages. Overall study results and limits: More naive CD4+ cells and higher diversity marked long-lived donors relative to aged donors.

The same data also went into a second study, on T cells of mothers and their children.

The sequenced sample was blood. This TCR was sampled from a boy between 2 and 15 years old in good health. This chain joins TRBV14 and TRBJ2-2; 8 bases map to TRBD1. The CDR3 sequence is CASSARDRPNTGELFF. In DNA form, the CDR3 reads TGTGCCAGCAGCGCTAGGGACAGGCCGAACACCGGGGAGCTGTTTTTT.